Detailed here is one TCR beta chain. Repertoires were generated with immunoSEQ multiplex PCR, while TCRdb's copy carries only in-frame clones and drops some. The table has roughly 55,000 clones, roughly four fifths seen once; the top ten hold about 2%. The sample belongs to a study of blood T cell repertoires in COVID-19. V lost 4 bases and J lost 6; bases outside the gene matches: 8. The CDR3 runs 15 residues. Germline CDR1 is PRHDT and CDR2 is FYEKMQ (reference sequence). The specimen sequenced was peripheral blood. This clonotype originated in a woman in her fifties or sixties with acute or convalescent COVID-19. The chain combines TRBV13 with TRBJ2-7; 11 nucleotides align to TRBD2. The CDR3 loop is CASSSLAGGRGEQYF. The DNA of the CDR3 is TGTGCCAGCAGCTCTTTAGCGGGAGGGCGGGGCGAGCAGTACTTC.